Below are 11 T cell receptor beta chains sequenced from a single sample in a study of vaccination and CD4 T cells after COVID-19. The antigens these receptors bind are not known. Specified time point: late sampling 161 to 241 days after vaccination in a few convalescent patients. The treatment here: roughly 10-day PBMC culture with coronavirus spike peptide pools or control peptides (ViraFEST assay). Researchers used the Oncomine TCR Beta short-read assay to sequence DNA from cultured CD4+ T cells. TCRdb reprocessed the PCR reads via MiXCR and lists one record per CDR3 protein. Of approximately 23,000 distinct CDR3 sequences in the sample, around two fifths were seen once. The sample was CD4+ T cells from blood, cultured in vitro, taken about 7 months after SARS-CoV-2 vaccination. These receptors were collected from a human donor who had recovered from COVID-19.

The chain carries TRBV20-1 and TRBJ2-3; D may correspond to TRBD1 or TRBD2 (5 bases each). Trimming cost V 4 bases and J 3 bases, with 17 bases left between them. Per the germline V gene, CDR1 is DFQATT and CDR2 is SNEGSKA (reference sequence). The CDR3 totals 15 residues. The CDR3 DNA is TGCAGTGCTACCACCCACCCGAGGGGAACAGATACGCAGTATTTT. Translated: CSATTHPRGTDTQYF.

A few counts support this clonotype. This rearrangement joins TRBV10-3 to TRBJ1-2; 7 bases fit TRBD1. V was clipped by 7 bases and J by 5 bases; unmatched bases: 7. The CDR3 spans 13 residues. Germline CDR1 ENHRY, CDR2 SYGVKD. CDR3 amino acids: CAITPDRYYGYTF. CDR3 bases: TGTGCCATCACTCCGGACAGGTATTATGGCTACACCTTC.

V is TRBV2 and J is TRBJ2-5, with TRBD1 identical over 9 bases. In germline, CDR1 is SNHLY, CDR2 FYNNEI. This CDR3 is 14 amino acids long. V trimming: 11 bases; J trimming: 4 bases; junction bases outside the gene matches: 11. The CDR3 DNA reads TGTGCCGGGCGCCGGGACAGGGATTTAGAGACCCAGTACTTC. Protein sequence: CAGRRDRDLETQYF.

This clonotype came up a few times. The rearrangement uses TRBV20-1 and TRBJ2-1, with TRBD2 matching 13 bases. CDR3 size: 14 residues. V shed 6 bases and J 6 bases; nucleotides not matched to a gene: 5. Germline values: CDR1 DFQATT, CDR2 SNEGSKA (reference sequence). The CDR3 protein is CSAFRTSGSNEQFF. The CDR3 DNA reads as TGCAGTGCCTTCCGGACTAGCGGGAGCAATGAGCAGTTCTTC.

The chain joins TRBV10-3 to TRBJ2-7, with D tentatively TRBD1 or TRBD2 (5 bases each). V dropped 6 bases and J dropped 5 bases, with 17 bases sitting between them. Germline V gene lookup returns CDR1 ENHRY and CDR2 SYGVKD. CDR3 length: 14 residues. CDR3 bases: TGTGCCATCAGAGGGGTGGGGCTAGCAGACGAGCAGTACTTC. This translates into CAIRGVGLADEQYF.

This chain's CDR3 is CASTMGPNRGSPLHF. DNA for the CDR3: TGTGCCAGCACCATGGGACCCAACCGTGGTTCACCCCTCCACTTT. V gene TRBV7-9 combines with J gene TRBJ1-6; possibly TRBD1 for D (5 bases). Germline CDR1 reads SEHNR; CDR2 reads FQNEAQ (reference sequence). The CDR3 has 15 amino acids. V lost 7 bases and J lost 9, with 19 bases in between.

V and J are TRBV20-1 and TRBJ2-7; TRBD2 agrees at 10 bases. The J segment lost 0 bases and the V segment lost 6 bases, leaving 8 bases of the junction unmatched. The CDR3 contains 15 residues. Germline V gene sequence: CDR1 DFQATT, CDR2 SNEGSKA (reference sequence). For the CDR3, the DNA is TGCAGTGCGACTTCGCTAGCGGGAGTCTCCTACGAGCAGTACTTC. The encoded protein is CSATSLAGVSYEQYF.

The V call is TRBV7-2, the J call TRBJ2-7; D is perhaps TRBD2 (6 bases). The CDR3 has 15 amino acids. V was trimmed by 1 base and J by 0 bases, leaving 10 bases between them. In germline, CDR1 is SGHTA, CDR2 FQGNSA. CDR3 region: CASSLESGASYEQYF. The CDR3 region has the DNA TGTGCCAGCAGCTTAGAATCGGGAGCCTCCTACGAGCAGTACTTC.

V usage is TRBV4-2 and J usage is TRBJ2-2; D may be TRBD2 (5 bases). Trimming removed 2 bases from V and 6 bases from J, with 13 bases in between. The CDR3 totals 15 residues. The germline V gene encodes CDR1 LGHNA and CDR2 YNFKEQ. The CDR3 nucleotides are TGTGCCAGCAGCCAACCCCAGCTGGAGGCCGGGGAGCTGTTTTTT. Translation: CASSQPQLEAGELFF.

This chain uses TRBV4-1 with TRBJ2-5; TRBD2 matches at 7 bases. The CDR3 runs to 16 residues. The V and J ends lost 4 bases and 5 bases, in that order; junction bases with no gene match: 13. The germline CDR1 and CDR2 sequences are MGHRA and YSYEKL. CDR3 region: CASSPLGAGVDETQYF. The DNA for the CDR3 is TGCGCCAGCAGCCCCCTAGGGGCGGGAGTAGATGAGACCCAGTACTTC.

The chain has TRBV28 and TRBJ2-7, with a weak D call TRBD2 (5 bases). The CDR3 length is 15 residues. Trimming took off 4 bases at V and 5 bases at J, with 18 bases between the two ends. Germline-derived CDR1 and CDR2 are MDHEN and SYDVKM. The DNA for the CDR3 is TGTGCCAGCAGTTCGCTCTCGGGCGGGCAAAACGAGCAGTACTTC. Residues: CASSSLSGGQNEQYF.